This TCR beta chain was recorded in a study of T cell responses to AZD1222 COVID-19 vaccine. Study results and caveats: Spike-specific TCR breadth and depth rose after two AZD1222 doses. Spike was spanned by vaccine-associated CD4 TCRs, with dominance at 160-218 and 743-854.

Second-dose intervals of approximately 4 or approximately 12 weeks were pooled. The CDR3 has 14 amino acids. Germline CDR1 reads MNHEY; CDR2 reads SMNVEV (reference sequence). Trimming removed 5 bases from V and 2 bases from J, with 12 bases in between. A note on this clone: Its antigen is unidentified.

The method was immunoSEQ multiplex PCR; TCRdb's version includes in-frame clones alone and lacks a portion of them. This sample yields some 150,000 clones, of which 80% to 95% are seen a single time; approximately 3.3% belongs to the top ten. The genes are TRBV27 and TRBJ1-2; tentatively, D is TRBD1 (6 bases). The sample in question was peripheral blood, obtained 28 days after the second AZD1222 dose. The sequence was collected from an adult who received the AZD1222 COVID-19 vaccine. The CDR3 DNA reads TGTGCCAGCAGTCCCCGACAGGCGAACTATGGCTACACCTTC. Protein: CASSPRQANYGYTF.